This record covers a single T cell receptor (beta chain). What it binds is not known. Combined were second doses at about 4 or about 12 weeks. These data come from a study of T cell responses to AZD1222 COVID-19 vaccine. Study results and limitations: Every sample of the repertoires postdated the peak T cell response.

Profiling relied on immunoSEQ multiplex PCR, and the TCRdb table lists in-frame clones only, not all of them. The sample consists of around 180,000 clones, 88% of them appearing once. The V and J ends lost 1 base and 6 bases respectively, with 10 bases between them. Germline-derived CDR1 and CDR2 are SGHDT and YYEEEE. This CDR3 spans 13 amino acids. The source is an adult who received the AZD1222 COVID-19 vaccine. The specimen was peripheral blood, collected 28 days after the second AZD1222 dose. This chain connects TRBV5-6 to TRBJ2-5; D gene ambiguous. The CDR3 loop is CASSLYPPKTQYF. DNA for the CDR3: TGTGCCAGCAGCTTGTATCCACCCAAGACCCAGTACTTC. The variable domain in full, with the rest retrieved from reference TRBV5-6 and TRBJ2-5, is DAGVTQSPTHLIKTRGQQVTLRCSPKSGHDTVSWYQQALGQGPQFIFQYYEEEERQRGNFPDRFSGHQFPNYSSELNVNALLLGDSALYLCASSLYPPKTQYFGPGTRLLVL.